The present TCR beta chain was sequenced within a study of OX40 agonist ivuxolimab in advanced cancers. As for the study in general: Treatment received earlier with anti-PD-1, anti-PD-L1 or anti-CTLA-4 agents was allowed, and more than 35% had some. In three patients, partial responses were observed, one with hepatocellular carcinoma and two with cutaneous melanoma. Study-wide points: Some nonresponders additionally presented with little normalized T-cell clonal expansion. CD8+ T cells averaged more expanded clones than CD4+.

Note on this clone: Its antigen is as yet unknown.

Sequencing used immunoSEQ multiplex PCR; TCRdb keeps in-frame clones, though not all of them. The table records roughly 30,000 clones, approximately 91% of them present only once. Trimming removed 5 bases from V and 3 bases from J; junction bases left unmatched: 11. The CDR3 has 16 residues. In germline, CDR1 is SGHAT, CDR2 FQNNGV. J is TRBJ2-7 and V is TRBV11-2, with TRBD1 matching 9 bases. The receptor was isolated from an adult with an advanced solid tumor such as melanoma, head and neck, liver or kidney cancer. Sequencing used CD4+ or CD8+ T cells sorted from blood, obtained in a trial of the OX40 agonist ivuxolimab. CDR3 in amino acids: CASSPLDRGTSYEQYF. CDR3 coding DNA: TGTGCCAGCAGCCCACTAGACAGGGGGACAAGCTACGAGCAGTACTTC.